This TCR beta chain was found in a study of cytomegalovirus exposure and HLA in healthy donors. Study results and limitations: Researchers catalogued approximately 160 TCR beta chains as cytomegalovirus-associated. Reportedly, diagnosis of cytomegalovirus status by the classifier showed high specificity and sensitivity. It was reported in a later analysis that an Asian-associated ancestry cluster showed fewer N-insertions than the approximately 700-donor mean.

Concerning this clone itself: Its target is unknown.

This CDR3 is 11 amino acids long. V lost 4 bases and J lost 4, with 7 bases in between. Germline assignment: CDR1 DFQATT and CDR2 SNEGSKA (reference sequence). The study ran its PCR with 60 Vbeta and 13 Jbeta primers. TCRdb's copy holds only in-frame clones and misses some; the assay was immunoSEQ multiplex PCR. The sample holds tens of thousands of clones, about 75% seen once. The TCR comes from a young man in good health and CMV-seronegative. The genes are TRBV20-1 and TRBJ1-2; weak D call: TRBD1 (5 bases). The sequencing sample was made of PBMCs. CDR3 sequence: CSATGGYGYTF. DNA for the CDR3: TGCAGTGCTACCGGGGGCTATGGCTACACCTTC.